This T cell receptor beta chain was recorded in a study of T cell responses to AZD1222 COVID-19 vaccine. Only in-frame clones appear in the TCRdb table, and some are missing; sequencing was by immunoSEQ multiplex PCR. The sample lists around 100,000 clones, 90% seen once, with more than 4.5% in the top ten. CDR1 and CDR2 from the germline V gene are KGHDR and SFDVKD. This CDR3 has 12 residues. The V end lost 3 bases, the J end lost 5 bases, and 6 bases lay between the germline ends. This TCR derives from an adult in good health. The chain has TRBV24-1 and TRBJ1-1; no firm D call. The sequencing here drew on peripheral blood, taken on day 0 of AZD1222 vaccination. The CDR3 nucleotides are TGTGCCACCAGTGATCAGGATACTGAAGCTTTCTTT. As protein: CATSDQDTEAFF.